A single TCR beta chain is shown here with its context. Other DNA sequences within the sample encode an identical CDR3. This record belongs to a study of cytomegalovirus exposure and HLA in healthy donors. V gave up 0 bases and J gave up 10 bases; unmatched junction bases: 1. Germline V gives CDR1 SGDLS, CDR2 YYNGEE. This CDR3 has 12 amino acids. Use of 60 Vbeta and 13 Jbeta primers characterized the PCR. TCRdb keeps only in-frame clones here, not all; method: immunoSEQ multiplex PCR. This table has about 140,000 clones, 77% appearing once. The V gene is TRBV9, the J gene TRBJ2-1; 7 bases agree with TRBD2. The sequenced material came from PBMCs. The TCR originated in a female donor in good health and CMV-seronegative. The CDR3 spells CASSVVGGEQFF. In DNA, the CDR3 is TGTGCCAGCAGCGTAGTGGGGGGGGAGCAGTTCTTC.